Each of the 14 T cell receptor beta chains below was sequenced from the same sample in a study of spatial heterogeneity in lung cancer. The sample's time point: sample taken at primary tumor resection. Without sorting, whole RNA was sequenced from tumor, nontumor lung or frozen PBMC. TCRdb re-analysed the 5' RACE reads in MiXCR, keeping a single row per CDR3 protein. The sample shows a few thousand distinct CDR3 sequences, roughly a fifth of them seen only once. Sequencing was performed on PBMCs, taken at surgery. All receptors derive from a male donor with early-stage non-small cell lung cancer.

By sample share, this clonotype is large. The chain has TRBV28 and TRBJ1-4; no firm D call. Trimming took 8 bases from V and 7 from J, leaving 17 bases between them. Germline CDR1 reads MDHEN; CDR2 reads SYDVKM. The CDR3 contains 14 residues. The CDR3 nucleotides are TGTGCCAGCTTGCCACAGTCGCTGGGTGAAAAACTGTTTTTT. It yields the protein CASLPQSLGEKLFF.

The chain combines TRBV19 with TRBJ2-4; TRBD1 is a possible D gene (7 bases). Trimming removed 4 bases from V and 2 bases from J, with 27 bases in between. The germline gives CDR1 LNHDA, CDR2 SQIVND (reference sequence). The CDR3 consists of 20 residues. This CDR3 is CASSTRGGTVPTGPKNIQYF. CDR3 coding DNA: TGTGCCAGTAGTACCCGAGGGGGGACAGTCCCTACCGGGCCCAAAAACATTCAGTACTTC.

The rearrangement links TRBV2 to TRBJ2-1; 8 positions agree with TRBD2. CDR3 length equals 19 residues. With V trimmed by 5 bases and J by 6 bases, 21 bases remained unmatched. CDR1 and CDR2 (germline): SNHLY, FYNNEI. CDR3 DNA: TGTGCCAGCAGTACCGGGCCCTACCCTCCCCTAGCGGGTCCCAATGAGCAGTTCTTC. This gives the protein CASSTGPYPPLAGPNEQFF.

This clonotype rates as medium-sized. The rearrangement links TRBV6-1 to TRBJ2-7; D is possibly TRBD1 (6 bases). V was pared by 7 bases and J by 2 bases, with 12 bases between. The CDR3 length is 13 residues. Looked up from germline, CDR1 is MNHNS and CDR2 is SASEGT. The DNA for the CDR3 is TGTGCCAGCATTAGGACAGAAGCCTACGAGCAGTACTTC. Its translation: CASIRTEAYEQYF.

V gene TRBV29-1 combines with J gene TRBJ2-7; D is ambiguous. The CDR3 contains 12 residues. Germline-derived CDR1 and CDR2 are SQVTM and ANQGSEA. The V and J ends lost 6 bases and 3 bases respectively, with 12 bases between them. CDR3 bases: TGCAGCGTCTTTTCGGCTGGCTACGAGCAGTACTTC. It specifies CSVFSAGYEQYF.

By share of the sample, this clonotype is medium-sized. V is TRBV7-3 and J is TRBJ2-7, with D unresolved. The V gene's germline CDR1 is SGHTA and CDR2 FQGTGA. V was trimmed by 2 bases and J by 0 bases, leaving 5 bases between them. This CDR3 is built from 13 residues. CDR3 nucleotide sequence: TGTGCCAGCAGCTTATCTAGCTCCTACGAGCAGTACTTC. It yields the protein CASSLSSSYEQYF.

This clonotype rates as medium-sized. The gene calls are TRBV28 and TRBJ2-7; TRBD2 agrees at 8 bases. CDR3 length equals 15 residues. Germline lookup yields CDR1 MDHEN and CDR2 SYDVKM. The V and J ends lost 3 bases and 1 base, in that order; junction bases with no gene match: 5. The CDR3 nucleotides are TGTGCCAGCAGTTTGAGAACTAGCGGTTCCTACGAGCAGTACTTC. It translates to CASSLRTSGSYEQYF.

V is TRBV7-7 and J is TRBJ2-2; 7 bases map to TRBD1. The CDR3 loop spans 15 amino acids. CDR1 and CDR2 from the germline V gene are SSHAT and FNYEAQ (reference sequence). V lost 7 bases, J lost 0 bases, and 5 bases stayed unmatched. Written as DNA, the CDR3 is TGTGCCAGCACTGACAGGGCCTCGAACACCGGGGAGCTGTTTTTT. It translates to CASTDRASNTGELFF. The whole variable domain, remainder taken from reference TRBV7-7 and TRBJ2-2, is GAGVSQSPRYKVTKRGQDVTLRCDPISSHATLYWYQQALGQGPEFLTYFNYEAQPDKSGLPSDRFSAERPEGSISTLTIQRTEQRDSAMYRCASTDRASNTGELFFGEGSRLTVL.

The CDR3 sequence: CASSQDSAAAYEQYF. The CDR3 DNA follows: TGCGCCAGCAGCCAGGACAGCGCAGCGGCCTACGAGCAGTACTTC. The V call is TRBV4-1, the J call TRBJ2-7; a possible D gene is TRBD1 (6 bases). The germline V gene encodes CDR1 MGHRA and CDR2 YSYEKL. V was trimmed by 3 bases and J by 2 bases, leaving 14 bases between them. The length of the CDR3 is 15 residues.

By share of the sample, this clonotype is medium-sized (0.01 to 0.1%). This chain joins TRBV10-3 and TRBJ2-2; D gene uncertain. The CDR3 runs 14 residues. Trimming shortened V by 4 bases and J by 0 bases, and 6 bases separated the two germline ends. CDR1 ENHRY and CDR2 SYGVKD come from the germline V gene. The CDR3 sequence: CAISGQTNTGELFF. The DNA of the CDR3 is TGTGCCATCAGTGGGCAGACGAACACCGGGGAGCTGTTTTTT.

The V call is TRBV7-9, the J call TRBJ2-7; 7 bases align to TRBD1. This CDR3 has 14 amino acids. CDR1 and CDR2 from the germline V gene are SEHNR and FQNEAQ (reference sequence). V lost 7 bases, J lost 5 bases, and 11 bases stayed unmatched. The CDR3 loop reads CASTQGWTGHEQYF. Written as DNA, the CDR3 is TGTGCCAGCACCCAGGGTTGGACAGGCCACGAGCAGTACTTC.

The chain recombines TRBV5-1 with TRBJ2-3, with a weak D call TRBD2 (6 bases). The germline gives CDR1 SGHRS, CDR2 YFSETQ. V was shortened by 2 bases and J by 5 bases, with 18 bases between the two germline ends. The CDR3 has 16 amino acids. This chain's CDR3 is CASSLLRGMREDTQYF. CDR3 coding DNA: TGCGCCAGCAGCTTATTACGGGGGATGAGGGAAGATACGCAGTATTTT.

This clonotype was counted a few times. The V and J genes are TRBV7-6 and TRBJ2-7; 7 bases line up with TRBD1. CDR3 length: 14 residues. The germline V gene encodes CDR1 SGHVS and CDR2 FNYEAQ. The junction had 10 bases not matched to a gene; V was cut back by 4 bases and J by 7 bases. CDR3 region: CASSSDDRAREQYF. As DNA, the CDR3 is TGTGCCAGCAGCTCAGACGACAGGGCGAGGGAGCAGTACTTC.

Ten or more counts support this clonotype. The V call is TRBV29-1, the J call TRBJ1-5; weak D call: TRBD1 (6 bases). V was trimmed by 5 bases and J by 0 bases, leaving 11 bases between them. Germline V gives CDR1 SQVTM, CDR2 ANQGSEA. The length of the CDR3 is 14 residues. CDR3 protein: CSVSDRYSNQPQHF. In nucleotides, the CDR3 is TGCAGCGTTTCTGACAGGTATAGCAATCAGCCCCAGCATTTT.